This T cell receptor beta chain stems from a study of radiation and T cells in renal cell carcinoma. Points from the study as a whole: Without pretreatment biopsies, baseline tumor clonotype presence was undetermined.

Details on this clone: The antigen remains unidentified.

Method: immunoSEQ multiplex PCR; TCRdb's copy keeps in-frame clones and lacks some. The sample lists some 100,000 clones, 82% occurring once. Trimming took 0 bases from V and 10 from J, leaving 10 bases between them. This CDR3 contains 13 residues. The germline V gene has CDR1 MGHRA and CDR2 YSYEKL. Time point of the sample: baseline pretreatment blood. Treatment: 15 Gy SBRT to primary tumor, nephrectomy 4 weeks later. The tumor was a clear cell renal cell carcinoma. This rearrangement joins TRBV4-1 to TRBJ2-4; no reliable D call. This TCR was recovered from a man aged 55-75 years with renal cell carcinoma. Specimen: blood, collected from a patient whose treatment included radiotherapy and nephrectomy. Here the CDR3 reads CASSQEGSRIQYF. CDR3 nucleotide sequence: TGCGCCAGCAGCCAAGAAGGTTCTCGGATTCAGTACTTC.